There are many counts of the clone carrying this T cell receptor (beta chain). The sample comes from a study of Graves' ophthalmopathy and Graves' hyperthyroidism. Newly diagnosed hyperthyroidism donors, aged 18 to 65, duration under 2 months. CDR3 regions of TCR beta were amplified from RNA transcripts. HTBI-primed first-round RT-PCR preceded second-round multiplex PCR. Using its own MiXCR run on the multiplex PCR reads, TCRdb lists one record per CDR3 protein. The sample has 300,000 to 450,000 distinct CDR3 sequences; approximately 18% are singletons. CDR1 is SGHVT, CDR2 SQSDAQ, per germline. The V end lost 0 bases, the J end lost 7 bases, and 9 bases lay between the germline ends. This CDR3 contains 13 residues.

The sample consisted of peripheral blood. The clonotype comes from an adult woman with stable Graves' hyperthyroidism. This chain uses TRBV7-4 with TRBJ1-1; D unclear. Written as DNA, the CDR3 is TGTGCCAGCAGCTTAGCCCGATCCAATGAAGCTTTCTTT. Its translation is CASSLARSNEAFF.